These 17 T cell receptor beta chains originate from one sample sequenced in a study of beta chain features in type 1 diabetes. No antigen is known for these receptors. Study results and caveats: Within each of all four CD4+ subsets, Type 1 diabetes patients had TCRB CDR3s that were moderately but significantly shorter.

Reverse transcription of all isolated RNA meant that expressed TCRB transcripts were sequenced. Some clones are missing from TCRdb's copy, which holds only in-frame ones; the method was immunoSEQ multiplex PCR. The sample consists of 130,000 or so clones, around 9% of them appearing once. Sequencing used central memory CD4+ T cells from blood. The receptors were gathered from a man under 40 with type 1 diabetes.

This chain connects TRBV29-1 to TRBJ1-1; 8 nucleotides line up with TRBD1. The V gene end was trimmed by 5 bases and the J gene end by 3 bases; junction bases not matched to a gene: 5. The CDR3 consists of 13 residues. Germline V gives CDR1 SQVTM, CDR2 ANQGSEA. The DNA of the CDR3 is TGCAGCGTTTCAGGGGGCCGAGACACTGAAGCTTTCTTT. Protein sequence: CSVSGGRDTEAFF.

The CDR3 region is CASSPIGRDNYNEQFF. CDR3 nucleotide sequence: TGCGCCAGCAGCCCCATTGGCCGGGACAATTACAATGAGCAGTTCTTC. This chain uses TRBV4-1 with TRBJ2-1, with D possibly TRBD1 on 6 matching bases. The germline V and J ends were trimmed by 4 bases and 4 bases, with 17 bases remaining between them. Looked up from germline, CDR1 is MGHRA and CDR2 is YSYEKL. CDR3 size: 16 residues.

This clone was found a few times. The chain recombines TRBV27 with TRBJ2-1; possible D gene TRBD2, 6 bases. The ends were cut back, 5 bases at V and 6 bases at J, with 14 bases in the middle. There are 14 residues in the CDR3. Germline assignment: CDR1 MNHEY and CDR2 SMNVEV (reference sequence). CDR3 DNA sequence: TGTGCCAGCAGTCATAGGACTACTCCCAATGAGCAGTTCTTC. This translates into CASSHRTTPNEQFF.

In its sample, this clone was seen a few times. The chain uses TRBV7-9 and TRBJ2-7; TRBD1 agrees at 7 bases. CDR1 and CDR2 from the germline V gene are SEHNR and FQNEAQ (reference sequence). Unmatched junction bases numbered 8, after V lost 3 bases and J lost 0 bases. The CDR3 covers 16 residues. This CDR3 is CASSFPDRSSSYEQYF. CDR3 coding DNA: TGTGCCAGCAGCTTTCCGGACAGGTCGAGCTCCTACGAGCAGTACTTC.

J is TRBJ1-1 and V is TRBV5-1; D remains ambiguous. With 2 bases removed from V and 4 bases from J, the gap between germline ends came to 12 bases. The germline V gene has CDR1 SGHRS and CDR2 YFSETQ. The CDR3 sequence is 14 residues long. Here the CDR3 reads CASSFLGSGTEAFF. DNA for the CDR3: TGCGCCAGCAGCTTCCTGGGGAGTGGCACTGAAGCTTTCTTT.

The sample holds a few counts of this clone. The rearrangement uses TRBV2 and TRBJ2-5; 9 bases are a match to TRBD1. Germline-derived CDR1 and CDR2 are SNHLY and FYNNEI. With 5 bases clipped from V and 6 bases from J, the junction kept 7 bases outside the gene matches. The CDR3 runs 14 residues. The chain's CDR3 is CASSYPGTGKTQYF. In DNA, the CDR3 is TGTGCCAGCAGTTACCCCGGGACAGGGAAGACCCAGTACTTC.

The chain combines TRBV5-6 with TRBJ1-5, with D perhaps TRBD1 (5 bases). Germline V gene lookup returns CDR1 SGHDT and CDR2 YYEEEE. The CDR3 is 14 residues long. V was pared by 5 bases and J by 4 bases, with 13 bases between. The CDR3 DNA reads TGTGCCAGCAGTACGGGGCGGGGAAATCAGCCCCAGCATTTT. Protein sequence: CASSTGRGNQPQHF.

This clone was seen only a few times. The gene calls are TRBV11-2 and TRBJ2-1; TRBD2 is a possible D gene (6 bases). The CDR3 has 14 residues. The V end was cut by 5 bases, the J end by 6 bases, with 14 bases between. Germline V CDR1 and CDR2: SGHAT, FQNNGV. The CDR3: CASSVRGGPNEQFF. For the CDR3, the DNA is TGTGCCAGCAGCGTCCGGGGAGGCCCCAATGAGCAGTTCTTC.

In its sample, this clone was seen a few times. The chain recombines TRBV7-8 with TRBJ1-1, with 8 bases identical to TRBD1. J lost 5 bases, V lost 3 bases, and 5 bases had no gene match. Germline CDR1 reads SGHVS; CDR2 reads FQNEAQ. This CDR3 is built from 14 residues. The CDR3 is CASSLLTGETEAFF. The CDR3 nucleotides read TGTGCCAGCAGCTTGTTGACAGGGGAGACTGAAGCTTTCTTT. Looking up the rest from reference TRBV7-8 and TRBJ1-1 gives the full variable domain: GAGVSQSPRYKVAKRGQDVALRCDPISGHVSLFWYQQALGQGPEFLTYFQNEAQLDKSGLPSDRFFAERPEGSVSTLKIQRTQQEDSAVYLCASSLLTGETEAFFGQGTRLTVV.

The chain links TRBV2 to TRBJ1-1, with a weak D call TRBD1 (5 bases). The CDR3 consists of 13 residues. CDR1 is SNHLY, CDR2 FYNNEI, per germline. Trimming stripped 5 bases from V and 5 bases from J, with 12 bases between. CDR3 residues: CASSPSGLTEAFF. The DNA of the CDR3 is TGTGCCAGCAGTCCTTCAGGGTTAACTGAAGCTTTCTTT. Looking up the rest from reference TRBV2 and TRBJ1-1 gives the full variable domain: EPEVTQTPSHQVTQMGQEVILRCVPISNHLYFYWYRQILGQKVEFLVSFYNNEISEKSEIFDDQFSVERPDGSNFTLKIRSTKLEDSAMYFCASSPSGLTEAFFGQGTRLTVV.

The rearrangement links TRBV5-1 to TRBJ2-3; 10 nucleotides match TRBD2. V was pared by 1 base and J by 5 bases, with 7 bases of the junction left unmatched. The CDR3 loop spans 16 amino acids. The germline V gene has CDR1 SGHRS and CDR2 YFSETQ. The CDR3 DNA follows: TGCGCCAGCAGCTTGCTAGCGGGGGCCGGGGGAGATACGCAGTATTTT. Translating it yields CASSLLAGAGGDTQYF.

This clone was detected once. This chain connects TRBV5-4 to TRBJ2-5; perhaps TRBD1 as D (6 bases). Germline CDR1 is SGHNT and CDR2 is YYREEE (reference sequence). The CDR3 has 14 amino acids. The germline V and J ends were trimmed by 2 bases and 1 base, with 9 bases remaining between them. In nucleotides, the CDR3 is TGTGCCAGCAGCTTTCAGGGGACCCAAGAGACCCAGTACTTC. Its protein is CASSFQGTQETQYF.

This clone appeared a few times. The CDR3 region is CASSSYLENQPQHF. CDR3 DNA sequence: TGTGCCAGCAGCTCTTATTTGGAGAATCAGCCCCAGCATTTT. This chain links TRBV7-9 with TRBJ1-5; D is undetermined. The V end lost 4 bases, the J end lost 4 bases, and 11 bases lay between the germline ends. CDR3 length: 14 amino acids. Germline V gives CDR1 SEHNR, CDR2 FQNEAQ (reference sequence).

This clone was counted at least ten times. The chain carries TRBV29-1 and TRBJ2-7, with TRBD1 matching 9 bases. Germline V lookup: CDR1 SQVTM, CDR2 ANQGSEA. Losses at the gene ends were 6 bases for V and 7 bases for J; bases not matched to a gene: 10. This CDR3 is 13 amino acids long. The DNA for the CDR3 is TGCAGCGTGCGCCGGGACAGGGCAGGAGAGCAGTACTTC. The encoded protein is CSVRRDRAGEQYF.

This clone was detected only a few times. The chain couples TRBV5-1 to TRBJ2-3, with D maybe TRBD1 (6 bases). Trimming removed 0 bases at V and 6 bases at J, with 14 bases between. The CDR3 loop spans 15 amino acids. Germline-derived CDR1 and CDR2 are SGHRS and YFSETQ. The CDR3 spells CASSLGDIIGDTQYF. The CDR3 coding sequence is TGCGCCAGCAGCTTGGGGGACATCATAGGGGATACGCAGTATTTT.

A few counts support this clone. V gene TRBV15 combines with J gene TRBJ2-7; TRBD2 aligns across 10 bases. This CDR3 comprises 16 residues. Germline V gives CDR1 LNHNV, CDR2 YYDKDF (reference sequence). V dropped 0 bases and J dropped 10; count of bases not matched to a gene: 12. Here the CDR3 reads CATSRDRTLASGGQYF. As DNA, the CDR3 is TGTGCCACCAGCAGAGATCGCACGCTGGCTAGCGGGGGCCAGTACTTC.

This clone was seen more than once but under ten times. The rearrangement uses TRBV18 and TRBJ1-6, with D perhaps matching TRBD1 (5 bases). Germline V gene data show CDR1 as KGHSH and CDR2 as LQKENI. This CDR3 spans 14 amino acids. V was clipped by 4 bases and J by 7 bases, with 11 bases between them. The CDR3 nucleotides read TGTGCCAGCTCACTCAACCAGGGAAATTCACCCCTCCACTTT. Protein: CASSLNQGNSPLHF.